One and the same sample provided the 25 T cell receptor beta chains below, sequenced in a study of CD8 T cells in ankylosing spondylitis. TCRdb itself ran the 5' RACE reads through MiXCR, one entry per CDR3 protein. The sample carries about 39,000 distinct CDR3 sequences, around 3% recorded once. The sample taken for sequencing was blood, either unsorted or a sorted T cell fraction (not recorded which). The receptor source for this set is a male donor with ankylosing spondylitis or in good health (not recorded which).

Many counts were recorded for this clonotype. J is TRBJ1-1 and V is TRBV9; no clear D. The CDR3 loop spans 12 amino acids. CDR1 is SGDLS and CDR2 is YYNGEE in the germline V gene. The V end was cut by 4 bases, the J end by 12 bases, with 16 bases between. The CDR3 nucleotides are TGTGCCAGCAGCTCTCCAGGAGCTCGGACTTTCTTT. This codes for CASSSPGARTFF.

This clonotype came up many times. The limits of the CDR3 on the DNA are not certain, so only TCRdb's listed CDR3 is given. The rearrangement joins TRBV21-1 to TRBJ2-2; TRBD1 reflects the table's D call only, with no check against the DNA. TRBV21-1 is a documented pseudogene. The CDR3 totals 19 residues, both ends included. The CDR3 loop reads CASSKGRTGPVRTPGSCFF.

Ten or more counts support this clonotype. The rearrangement links TRBV9 to TRBJ2-1; D is possibly TRBD2 (5 bases). This CDR3 is 14 amino acids long. Germline CDR1 and CDR2: SGDLS and YYNGEE. Trimming removed 2 bases at V and 4 bases at J, with 10 bases between. This CDR3 reads CASSVEEGYNEQFF. The DNA for the CDR3 is TGTGCCAGCAGCGTGGAAGAGGGATACAATGAGCAGTTCTTC.

This clonotype was seen repeatedly, ten times or more. The chain joins TRBV7-2 to TRBJ2-5; 11 positions match TRBD1. There are 14 residues in the CDR3. Germline CDR1 and CDR2: SGHTA and FQGNSA. The ends lost 5 bases at V and 5 bases at J; junction bases unmatched: 4. The chain's CDR3 is CASSRTGGGETQYF. DNA of the CDR3: TGTGCCAGCAGCAGGACAGGGGGCGGGGAGACCCAGTACTTC.

This clonotype was observed many times. The chain uses TRBV9 and TRBJ1-2, with a possible D match to TRBD1 (6 bases). V lost 0 bases, J lost 6 bases, and 9 bases lay in between. Germline V CDR1 and CDR2: SGDLS, YYNGEE. The length of the CDR3 is 13 residues. The CDR3 reads CASSVEDRHGYTF. The DNA for the CDR3 is TGTGCCAGCAGCGTAGAGGACAGACATGGCTACACCTTC.

The table lists this clonotype with many counts. This chain connects TRBV9 to TRBJ1-4, with no clear D. Between the trimmed V and J ends, which lost 0 bases and 5 bases, there was a span of 11 bases. The CDR3 contains 15 residues. In germline, CDR1 is SGDLS, CDR2 YYNGEE. The CDR3 reads CASSVGGSINEKLFF. In DNA form, the CDR3 reads TGTGCCAGCAGCGTAGGCGGCTCCATAAATGAAAAACTGTTTTTT. Together with reference TRBV9 and TRBJ1-4, the CDR3 gives the full variable domain: DSGVTQTPKHLITATGQRVTLRCSPRSGDLSVYWYQQSLDQGLQFLIQYYNGEERAKGNILERFSAQQFPDLHSELNLSSLELGDSALYFCASSVGGSINEKLFFGSGTQLSVL.

This clonotype showed up many times. This rearrangement joins TRBV9 to TRBJ1-1, with D possibly TRBD1 on 5 matching bases. Germline lookup yields CDR1 SGDLS and CDR2 YYNGEE. The CDR3 loop spans 13 amino acids. Trimming shortened V by 3 bases and J by 1 base, and 7 bases separated the two germline ends. CDR3 DNA: TGTGCCAGCAGCGGTGGGGGGAACACTGAAGCTTTCTTT. Translated: CASSGGGNTEAFF.

This clonotype came up many times. This chain links TRBV9 with TRBJ2-2; no definite D call. This CDR3 comprises 13 residues. Germline loops: CDR1 SGDLS, CDR2 YYNGEE. Between the trimmed V and J ends, which lost 4 bases and 7 bases, there was a span of 11 bases. Here the CDR3 reads CASSPGPHGELFF. Here the CDR3 DNA reads TGTGCCAGCAGCCCAGGACCCCACGGGGAGCTGTTTTTT.

At least ten counts were recorded for this clonotype. V is TRBV9 and J is TRBJ2-2; 10 positions agree with TRBD2. V lost 0 bases, J lost 7 bases, and 9 bases stayed unmatched. From germline, CDR1 is SGDLS and CDR2 YYNGEE. The CDR3 loop spans 17 amino acids. CDR3 coding DNA: TGTGCCAGCAGCGTAGAGGACAGCGGGGGGGCCCTCGGGGAGCTGTTTTTT. Protein sequence: CASSVEDSGGALGELFF. Drawing the rest from reference TRBV9 and TRBJ2-2, the complete variable domain is DSGVTQTPKHLITATGQRVTLRCSPRSGDLSVYWYQQSLDQGLQFLIQYYNGEERAKGNILERFSAQQFPDLHSELNLSSLELGDSALYFCASSVEDSGGALGELFFGEGSRLTVL.

This clonotype has just a few counts. The chain employs TRBV9 and TRBJ1-4; D is uncertain. Germline loops: CDR1 SGDLS, CDR2 YYNGEE. V shed 0 bases and J shed 4 bases, with 4 bases lying between them. The CDR3 runs 13 residues. CDR3 in amino acids: CASSVGLNEKLFF. The CDR3, as DNA: TGTGCCAGCAGCGTAGGGCTTAATGAAAAACTGTTTTTT.

In this sample, this clonotype turned up many times. The V and J genes are TRBV9 and TRBJ2-1; D possibly matches TRBD1 or TRBD2 (5 bases each). Germline V gives CDR1 SGDLS, CDR2 YYNGEE. The CDR3 consists of 15 residues. V was pared by 4 bases and J by 0 bases, with 11 bases between. The CDR3 sequence is CASSPGTVSYNEQFF. The CDR3 DNA reads as TGTGCCAGCAGCCCGGGGACGGTCTCCTACAATGAGCAGTTCTTC. Based on the CDR3 plus reference TRBV9 and TRBJ2-1, the full variable domain is DSGVTQTPKHLITATGQRVTLRCSPRSGDLSVYWYQQSLDQGLQFLIQYYNGEERAKGNILERFSAQQFPDLHSELNLSSLELGDSALYFCASSPGTVSYNEQFFGPGTRLTVL.

This clonotype was recorded a few times. This chain uses TRBV9 with TRBJ2-5; TRBD2 agrees at 9 bases. Germline CDR1 reads SGDLS; CDR2 reads YYNGEE. J gave up 5 bases and V 0 bases, and 5 bases lay outside the gene matches. CDR3 size: 15 residues. This CDR3 is CASSVGGGAGETQYF. For the CDR3, the DNA is TGTGCCAGCAGCGTAGGCGGGGGGGCCGGGGAGACCCAGTACTTC.

This clonotype occurred many times. This sequence joins TRBV9 and TRBJ1-1, with D possibly matching TRBD1 (6 bases). V lost 4 bases to trimming and J lost 2 bases, with 15 bases between them. The CDR3 is made up of 15 amino acids. Germline V gene lookup returns CDR1 SGDLS and CDR2 YYNGEE. Here the CDR3 reads CASSSRGGPNTEAFF. DNA for the CDR3: TGTGCCAGCAGCTCCCGGGGGGGGCCCAACACTGAAGCTTTCTTT.

The gene calls are TRBV9 and TRBJ2-2, with D perhaps matching TRBD1 (5 bases). Germline CDR1 and CDR2: SGDLS and YYNGEE. V was shortened by 0 bases and J by 6 bases, with 15 bases between the two germline ends. The CDR3 is 16 residues long. The CDR3 DNA sequence: TGTGCCAGCAGCGTAGGCCCAGGGAAGGGATCCGGGGAGCTGTTTTTT. Translated: CASSVGPGKGSGELFF.

With regard to this clonotype: A much larger clone sits a single nucleotide away, making a read error possible. This chain uses TRBV9 with TRBJ1-3; D is ambiguous. The length of the CDR3 is 17 residues. Germline V gives CDR1 SGDLS, CDR2 YYNGEE. CDR3 amino acids: CVSSVGASRISGNTIYF. The CDR3 bases are TGTGTCAGCAGCGTAGGAGCATCGAGGATCTCTGGAAACACCATATATTTT.

This clonotype has at least ten counts. This chain connects TRBV9 to TRBJ2-1, with D unclear. V was pared by 8 bases and J by 3 bases, with 12 bases between. The V gene's germline CDR1 is SGDLS and CDR2 YYNGEE. This CDR3 comprises 13 residues. DNA for the CDR3: TGTGCCAGTTCAAGGGCCTTCTACAATGAGCAGTTCTTC. This gives the protein CASSRAFYNEQFF.

This clonotype was counted many times. The chain uses TRBV9 and TRBJ2-5, with 11 bases aligning to TRBD1. V shed 0 bases and J 2 bases; nucleotides not matched to a gene: 6. CDR3 length: 17 residues. From germline, CDR1 is SGDLS and CDR2 YYNGEE. The CDR3 DNA is TGTGCCAGCAGCGTAGGCCAGGGACAGGGGGGACAAGAGACCCAGTACTTC. Amino acid sequence: CASSVGQGQGGQETQYF.

This sequence joins TRBV9 and TRBJ2-3; TRBD2 matches 7 bases. Looked up from germline, CDR1 is SGDLS and CDR2 is YYNGEE. J was trimmed by 11 bases and V by 7 bases; bases with no gene match: 7. The CDR3 is 11 residues long. CDR3 bases: TGTGCCAGCGGCCGGGGGGATGGGCAGTATTTT. Its protein is CASGRGDGQYF.

Relative to its sample, this clonotype is medium-sized. This chain connects TRBV9 to TRBJ1-2, with 8 positions matching TRBD1. The germline V gene has CDR1 SGDLS and CDR2 YYNGEE. Losses at the gene ends were 4 bases for V and 2 bases for J; bases not matched to a gene: 7. The CDR3 consists of 15 residues. Written as DNA, the CDR3 is TGTGCCAGCAGCCCAGAGGACAGGGCAAACTATGGCTACACCTTC. It specifies CASSPEDRANYGYTF.

This clonotype has a count of ten or more. CDR3 amino acids: CASSVGQGARSPLHF. In DNA, the CDR3 is TGTGCCAGCAGCGTAGGACAGGGGGCTCGGTCACCCCTCCACTTT. The genes are TRBV9 and TRBJ1-6; TRBD1 matches 10 bases. Germline CDR1 SGDLS, CDR2 YYNGEE. The V gene end was trimmed by 0 bases and the J gene end by 10 bases; junction bases not matched to a gene: 4. The length of the CDR3 is 15 residues.

This clonotype was observed a single time. V is TRBV9 and J is TRBJ2-5; D may be TRBD1 (5 bases). This CDR3 has 19 residues. The V end lost 0 bases, the J end lost 5 bases, and 26 bases lay between the germline ends. Germline CDR1 and CDR2: SGDLS and YYNGEE. The CDR3 DNA is TGTGCCAGCAGCGTAGCTACAGGCGTCAGGGAAAAGTTGGGCGAGACCCAGTACTTC. Amino acids: CASSVATGVREKLGETQYF. Full variable domain (outside the CDR3, taken from reference TRBV9 and TRBJ2-5): DSGVTQTPKHLITATGQRVTLRCSPRSGDLSVYWYQQSLDQGLQFLIQYYNGEERAKGNILERFSAQQFPDLHSELNLSSLELGDSALYFCASSVATGVREKLGETQYFGPGTRLLVL.

This clonotype appeared many times. This chain links TRBV9 with TRBJ2-1, with D perhaps matching TRBD1 (5 bases). The V and J ends lost 2 bases and 8 bases respectively, with 17 bases between them. This CDR3 has 15 amino acids. Germline V gene sequence: CDR1 SGDLS, CDR2 YYNGEE. The CDR3 is CASSVRALGVDEQFF. CDR3 in DNA: TGTGCCAGCAGCGTCAGGGCCCTGGGTGTTGATGAGCAGTTCTTC.

The sample holds many counts of this clonotype. This chain uses TRBV9 with TRBJ2-5; 12 bases map to TRBD2. V trimming: 0 bases; J trimming: 6 bases; junction bases outside the gene matches: 6. This CDR3 is 16 amino acids long. CDR1 and CDR2 from the germline V gene are SGDLS and YYNGEE. The CDR3: CASSVGLAGVEKTQYF. The CDR3 region has the DNA TGTGCCAGCAGCGTAGGACTAGCGGGAGTTGAGAAGACCCAGTACTTC.

This clonotype was picked up many times. J is TRBJ2-7 and V is TRBV7-3; D might be TRBD2 (5 bases). The CDR3 sequence is 17 residues long. From germline, CDR1 is SGHTA and CDR2 FQGTGA. The germline V and J ends were trimmed by 1 base and 0 bases, with 16 bases remaining between them. CDR3 coding DNA: TGTGCCAGCAGCTTAATATGGCGGAGGCCGGGCTCCTACGAGCAGTACGTC. Translating it yields CASSLIWRRPGSYEQYV.

This clonotype was seen ten or more times. This sequence joins TRBV23-1 and TRBJ2-5, with TRBD2 matching over 8 bases. TRBV23-1 is flagged as an ORF with uncertain function. CDR3 size: 18 residues. V dropped 0 bases and J dropped 3; count of bases not matched to a gene: 12. The CDR3 DNA is TGCGCCAGCAGTCAATCCAGGCGGGGGGCGCGGGAAGAAGAGACCCAGTACTTC. Protein: CASSQSRRGAREEETQYF.